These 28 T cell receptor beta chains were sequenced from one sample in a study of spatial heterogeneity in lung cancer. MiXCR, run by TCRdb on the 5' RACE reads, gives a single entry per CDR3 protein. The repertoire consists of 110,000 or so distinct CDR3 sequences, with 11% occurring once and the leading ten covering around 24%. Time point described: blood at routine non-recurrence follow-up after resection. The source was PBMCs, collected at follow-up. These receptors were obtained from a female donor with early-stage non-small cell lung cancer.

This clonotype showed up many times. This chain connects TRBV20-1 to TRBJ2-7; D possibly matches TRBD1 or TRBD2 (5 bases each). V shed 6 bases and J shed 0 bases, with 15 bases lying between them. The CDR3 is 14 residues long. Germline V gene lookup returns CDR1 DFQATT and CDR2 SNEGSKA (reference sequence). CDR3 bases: TGCAGTGCGATCTTCCGGGACGCCTCCTACGAGCAGTACTTC. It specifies CSAIFRDASYEQYF.

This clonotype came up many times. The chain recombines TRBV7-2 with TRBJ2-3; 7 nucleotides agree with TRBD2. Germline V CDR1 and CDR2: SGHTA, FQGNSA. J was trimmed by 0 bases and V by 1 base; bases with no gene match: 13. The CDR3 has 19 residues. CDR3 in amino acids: CASSLESWASGISTDTQYF. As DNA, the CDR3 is TGTGCCAGCAGCTTAGAGTCTTGGGCTAGCGGTATTAGCACAGATACGCAGTATTTT.

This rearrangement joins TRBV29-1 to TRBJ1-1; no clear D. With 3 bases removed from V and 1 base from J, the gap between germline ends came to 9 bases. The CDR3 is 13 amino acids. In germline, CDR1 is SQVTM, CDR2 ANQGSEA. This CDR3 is CSVEVLENTEAFF. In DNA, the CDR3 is TGCAGCGTTGAGGTCTTGGAGAACACTGAAGCTTTCTTT.

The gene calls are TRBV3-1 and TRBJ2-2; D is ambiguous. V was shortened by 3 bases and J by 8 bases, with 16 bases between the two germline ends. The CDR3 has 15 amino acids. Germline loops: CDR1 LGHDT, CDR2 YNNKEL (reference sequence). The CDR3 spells CASSHRPDLSGELFF. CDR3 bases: TGTGCCAGCAGCCATCGACCCGATCTCTCGGGGGAGCTGTTTTTT. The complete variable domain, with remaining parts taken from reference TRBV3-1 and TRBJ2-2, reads DTAVSQTPKYLVTQMGNDKSIKCEQNLGHDTMYWYKQDSKKFLKIMFSYNNKELIINETVPNRFSPKSPDKAHLNLHINSLELGDSAVYFCASSHRPDLSGELFFGEGSRLTVL.

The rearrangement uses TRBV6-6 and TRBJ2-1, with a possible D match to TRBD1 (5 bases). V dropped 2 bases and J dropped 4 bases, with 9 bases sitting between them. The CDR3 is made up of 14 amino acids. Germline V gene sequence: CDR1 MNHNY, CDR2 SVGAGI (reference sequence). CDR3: CASSYVDRYNEQFF. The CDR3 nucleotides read TGTGCCAGCAGTTACGTTGACAGATACAATGAGCAGTTCTTC.

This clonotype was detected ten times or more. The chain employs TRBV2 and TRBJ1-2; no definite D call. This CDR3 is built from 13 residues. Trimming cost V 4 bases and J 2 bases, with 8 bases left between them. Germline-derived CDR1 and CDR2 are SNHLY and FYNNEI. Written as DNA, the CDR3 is TGTGCCAGCAGTGGTTCCAGGAACTATGGCTACACCTTC. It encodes CASSGSRNYGYTF.

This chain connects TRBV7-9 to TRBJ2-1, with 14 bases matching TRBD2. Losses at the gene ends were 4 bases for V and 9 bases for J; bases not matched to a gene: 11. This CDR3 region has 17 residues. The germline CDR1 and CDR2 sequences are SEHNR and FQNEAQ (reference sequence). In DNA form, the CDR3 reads TGTGCCAGCAGCTCAGATACCGGGACTAGCGGGAGAGTTGAGCAGTTCTTC. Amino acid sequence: CASSSDTGTSGRVEQFF.

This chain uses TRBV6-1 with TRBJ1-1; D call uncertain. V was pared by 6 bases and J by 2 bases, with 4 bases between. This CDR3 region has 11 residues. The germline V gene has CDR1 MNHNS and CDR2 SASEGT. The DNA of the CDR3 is TGTGCCAGCAGAATCAACACTGAAGCTTTCTTT. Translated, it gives CASRINTEAFF.

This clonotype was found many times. The CDR3 sequence: CASSPGLARREQFF. The CDR3, as DNA: TGTGCCAGTAGTCCGGGACTAGCCCGAAGGGAGCAGTTCTTC. The rearrangement uses TRBV19 and TRBJ2-1; 9 nucleotides align to TRBD2. Per germline, CDR1 LNHDA and CDR2 SQIVND (reference sequence). After removal of 5 bases from V and 10 bases from J, the junction contained 9 bases not matched to a gene. CDR3 length: 14 amino acids.

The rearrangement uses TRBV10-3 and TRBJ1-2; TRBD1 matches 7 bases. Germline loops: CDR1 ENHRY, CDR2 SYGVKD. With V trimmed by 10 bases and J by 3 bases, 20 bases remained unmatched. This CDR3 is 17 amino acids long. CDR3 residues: CATSPQAPTGVHYGYTF. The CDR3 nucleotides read TGTGCCACCTCCCCCCAGGCTCCAACAGGGGTCCACTATGGCTACACCTTC.

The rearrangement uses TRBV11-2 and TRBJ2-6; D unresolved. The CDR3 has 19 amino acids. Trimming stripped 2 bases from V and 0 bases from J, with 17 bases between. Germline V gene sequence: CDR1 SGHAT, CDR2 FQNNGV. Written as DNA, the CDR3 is TGTGCCAGCAGCTTAAGTGTGACAAGGATCATCTCTGGGGCCAACGTCCTGACTTTC. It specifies CASSLSVTRIISGANVLTF. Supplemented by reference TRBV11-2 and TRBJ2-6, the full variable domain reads EAGVAQSPRYKIIEKRQSVAFWCNPISGHATLYWYQQILGQGPKLLIQFQNNGVVDDSQLPKDRFSAERLKGVDSTLKIQPAKLEDSAVYLCASSLSVTRIISGANVLTFGAGSRLTVL.

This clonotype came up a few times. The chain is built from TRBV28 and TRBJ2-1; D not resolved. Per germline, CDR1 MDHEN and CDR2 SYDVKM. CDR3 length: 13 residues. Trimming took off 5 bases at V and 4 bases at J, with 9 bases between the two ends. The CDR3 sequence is CASSPIYYNEQFF. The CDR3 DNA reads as TGTGCCAGCAGTCCCATTTATTACAATGAGCAGTTCTTC. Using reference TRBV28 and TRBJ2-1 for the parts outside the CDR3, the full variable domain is DVKVTQSSRYLVKRTGEKVFLECVQDMDHENMFWYRQDPGLGLRLIYFSYDVKMKEKGDIPEGYSVSREKKERFSLILESASTNQTSMYLCASSPIYYNEQFFGPGTRLTVL.

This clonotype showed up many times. The CDR3, as DNA: TGTGCCAGCAGTTACGACAGGCGTTCATCAGATACGCAGTATTTT. Translated, it gives CASSYDRRSSDTQYF. The chain recombines TRBV27 with TRBJ2-3; maybe TRBD1 (6 bases). CDR3 length: 15 residues. V gave up 4 bases and J gave up 4 bases, with 15 bases separating them. The V gene's germline CDR1 is MNHEY and CDR2 SMNVEV (reference sequence).

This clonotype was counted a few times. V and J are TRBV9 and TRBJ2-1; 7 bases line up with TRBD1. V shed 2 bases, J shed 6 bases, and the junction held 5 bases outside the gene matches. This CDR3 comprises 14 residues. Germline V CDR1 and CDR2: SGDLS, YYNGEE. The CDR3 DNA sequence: TGTGCCAGCAGCGTCGGGGACAGAATCAATGAGCAGTTCTTC. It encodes CASSVGDRINEQFF.

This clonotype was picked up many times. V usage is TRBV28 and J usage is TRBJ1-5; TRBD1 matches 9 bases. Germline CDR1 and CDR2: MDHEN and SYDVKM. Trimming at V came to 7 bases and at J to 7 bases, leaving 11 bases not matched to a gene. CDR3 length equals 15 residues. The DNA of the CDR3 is TGTGCCAGCAAAATGACAGGGGGATATTACCAGCCCCAGCATTTT. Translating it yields CASKMTGGYYQPQHF.

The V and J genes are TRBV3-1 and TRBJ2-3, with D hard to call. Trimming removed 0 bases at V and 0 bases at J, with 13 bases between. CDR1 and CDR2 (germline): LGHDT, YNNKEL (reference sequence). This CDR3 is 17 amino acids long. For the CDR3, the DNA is TGTGCCAGCAGCCAAGATGCGATTACCACTAGCACAGATACGCAGTATTTT. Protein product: CASSQDAITTSTDTQYF.

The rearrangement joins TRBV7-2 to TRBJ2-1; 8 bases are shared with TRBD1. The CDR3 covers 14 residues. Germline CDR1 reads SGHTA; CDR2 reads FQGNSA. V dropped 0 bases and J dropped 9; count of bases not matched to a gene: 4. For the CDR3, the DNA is TGTGCCAGCAGCTTAGCGTTACAGGGGGGTGAGCAGTTCTTC. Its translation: CASSLALQGGEQFF. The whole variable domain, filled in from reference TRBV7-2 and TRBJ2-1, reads GAGVSQSPSNKVTEKGKDVELRCDPISGHTALYWYRQSLGQGLEFLIYFQGNSAPDKSGLPSDRFSAERTGGSVSTLTIQRTQQEDSAVYLCASSLALQGGEQFFGPGTRLTVL.

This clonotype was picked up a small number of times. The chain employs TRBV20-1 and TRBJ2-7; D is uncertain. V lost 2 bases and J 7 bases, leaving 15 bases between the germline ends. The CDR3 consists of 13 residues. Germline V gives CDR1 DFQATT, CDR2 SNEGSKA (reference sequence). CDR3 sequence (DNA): TGCAGTGCTAGATACGGCCACTCCGGGGAGCAGTACGTC. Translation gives CSARYGHSGEQYV.

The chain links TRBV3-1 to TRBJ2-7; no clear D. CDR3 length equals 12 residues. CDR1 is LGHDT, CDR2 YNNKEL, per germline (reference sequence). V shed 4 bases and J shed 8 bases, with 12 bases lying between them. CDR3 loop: CASSLGYGQQYV. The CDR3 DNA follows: TGTGCCAGCAGCCTTGGTTACGGTCAGCAGTACGTC.

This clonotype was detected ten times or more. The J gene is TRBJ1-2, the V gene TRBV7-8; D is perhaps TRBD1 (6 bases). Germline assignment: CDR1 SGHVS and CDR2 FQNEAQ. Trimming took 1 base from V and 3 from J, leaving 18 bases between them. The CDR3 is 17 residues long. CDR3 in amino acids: CASSLGRRRGGDYGYTF. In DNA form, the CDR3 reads TGTGCCAGCAGCTTAGGTCGACGCCGTGGGGGCGACTATGGCTACACCTTC. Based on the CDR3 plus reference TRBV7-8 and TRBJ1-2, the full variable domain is GAGVSQSPRYKVAKRGQDVALRCDPISGHVSLFWYQQALGQGPEFLTYFQNEAQLDKSGLPSDRFFAERPEGSVSTLKIQRTQQEDSAVYLCASSLGRRRGGDYGYTFGSGTRLTVV.

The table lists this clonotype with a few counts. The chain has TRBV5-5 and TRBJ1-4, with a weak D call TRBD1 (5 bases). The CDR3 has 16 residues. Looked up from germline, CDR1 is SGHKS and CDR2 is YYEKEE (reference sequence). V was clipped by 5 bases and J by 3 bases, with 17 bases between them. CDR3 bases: TGTGCCAGCAGAAGCATTCCGGGACCGTCTAATGAAAAACTGTTTTTT. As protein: CASRSIPGPSNEKLFF.

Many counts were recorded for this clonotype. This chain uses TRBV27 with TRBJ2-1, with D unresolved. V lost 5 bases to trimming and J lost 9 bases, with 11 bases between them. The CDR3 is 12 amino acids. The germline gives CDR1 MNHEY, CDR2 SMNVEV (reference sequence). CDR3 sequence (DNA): TGTGCCAGCAGTAATAGACTGGGTGAGCAGTTCTTC. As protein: CASSNRLGEQFF.

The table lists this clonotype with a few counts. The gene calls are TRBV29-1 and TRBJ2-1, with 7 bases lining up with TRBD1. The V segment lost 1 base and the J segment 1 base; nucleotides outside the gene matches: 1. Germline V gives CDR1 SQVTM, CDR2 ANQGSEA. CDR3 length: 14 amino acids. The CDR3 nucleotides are TGCAGCGTTGAAGGACAGGGATCCTACAATGAGCAGTTCTTC. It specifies CSVEGQGSYNEQFF.

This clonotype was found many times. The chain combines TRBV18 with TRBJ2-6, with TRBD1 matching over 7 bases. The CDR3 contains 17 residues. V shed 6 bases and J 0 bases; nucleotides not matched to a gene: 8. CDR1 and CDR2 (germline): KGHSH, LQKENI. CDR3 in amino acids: CASSGPGQSSGANVLTF. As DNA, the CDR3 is TGTGCCAGCTCGGGCCCGGGACAGTCCTCTGGGGCCAACGTCCTGACTTTC.

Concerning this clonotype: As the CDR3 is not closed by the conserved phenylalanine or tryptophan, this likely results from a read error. The CDR3 here is CASKAGTATYEQYL. Here the CDR3 DNA reads TGTGCCAGCAAGGCTGGGACGGCAACCTACGAGCAGTACTTG. The chain links TRBV12-3 or TRBV12-4 to TRBJ2-7; D assignment may be TRBD1 or TRBD2 (5 bases each). This CDR3 has 14 residues. V was trimmed by 7 bases and J by 2 bases, leaving 15 bases between them.

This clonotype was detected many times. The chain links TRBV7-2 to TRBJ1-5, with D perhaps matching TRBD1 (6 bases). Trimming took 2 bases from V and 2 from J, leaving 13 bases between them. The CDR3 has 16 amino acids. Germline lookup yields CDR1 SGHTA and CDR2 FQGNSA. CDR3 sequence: CASSLKAGVGNQPQHF. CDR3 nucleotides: TGTGCCAGCAGCTTAAAGGCAGGGGTCGGCAATCAGCCCCAGCATTTT.

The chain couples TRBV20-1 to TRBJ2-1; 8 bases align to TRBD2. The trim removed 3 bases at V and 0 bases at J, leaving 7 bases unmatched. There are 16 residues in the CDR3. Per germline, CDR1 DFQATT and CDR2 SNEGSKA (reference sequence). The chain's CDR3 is CSARSASGSSYNEQFF. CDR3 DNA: TGCAGTGCTAGGTCCGCCAGCGGGAGCTCCTACAATGAGCAGTTCTTC.

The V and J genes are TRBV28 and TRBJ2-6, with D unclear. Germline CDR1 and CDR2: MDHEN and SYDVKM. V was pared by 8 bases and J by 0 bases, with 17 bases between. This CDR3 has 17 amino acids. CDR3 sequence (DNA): TGTGCCAGCCGCTCTAACAGAGCCTTCTCTGGGGCCAACGTCCTGACTTTC. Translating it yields CASRSNRAFSGANVLTF. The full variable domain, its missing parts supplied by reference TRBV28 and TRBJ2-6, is DVKVTQSSRYLVKRTGEKVFLECVQDMDHENMFWYRQDPGLGLRLIYFSYDVKMKEKGDIPEGYSVSREKKERFSLILESASTNQTSMYLCASRSNRAFSGANVLTFGAGSRLTVL.